Shown below are 22 T cell receptor beta chains from a single sample sequenced in a study of siplizumab effects on memory and regulatory T cells (dated by TCRdb to between 2018 and 2021). Libraries were prepared through the immunoSEQ multiplex PCR assay. Drawn from immuneACCESS, this table holds only the in-frame rearrangements with V and J called that TCRdb kept. Clones are partly lost; checked studies trace under half to an unresolved V gene and leave the rest unexplained. Within this sample are 9,300 or so clones, with roughly three quarters of them counted one time only. The ten most abundant clones make up roughly two thirds of the sample. Specimen: effector memory CD8+ T cells sorted from blood. What this sample's cell subset or site label stands for: unstimulated CD8+ effector memory T cells. Receptors originate from a human donor in good health.

This sequence joins TRBV6-4 and TRBJ2-1; TRBD2 matches at 10 bases. The V segment lost 2 bases and the J segment 6 bases; nucleotides outside the gene matches: 4. Germline V CDR1 and CDR2: MRHNA, SNTAGT. The CDR3 consists of 15 residues. This chain's CDR3 is CASSDASGGVNEQFF. CDR3 nucleotide sequence: TGTGCCAGCAGTGACGCTAGCGGGGGAGTCAATGAGCAGTTCTTC.

This clone qualifies as large. The genes are TRBV7-6 and TRBJ2-1; 10 bases map to TRBD2. V shed 2 bases and J 8 bases; nucleotides not matched to a gene: 6. Germline V gives CDR1 SGHVS, CDR2 FNYEAQ. CDR3 length equals 15 residues. CDR3 nucleotides: TGTGCCAGCAGCTTACTCCCTAGCGGGGGCGATGAGCAGTTCTTC. This translates into CASSLLPSGGDEQFF.

This clone was seen just once. The chain employs TRBV6-1 and TRBJ1-2; TRBD1 might be the D (5 bases). V was trimmed by 0 bases and J by 0 bases, leaving 5 bases between them. The germline CDR1 and CDR2 sequences are MNHNS and SASEGT. The length of the CDR3 is 14 residues. CDR3 sequence: CASSEAGANYGYTF. The CDR3, as DNA: TGTGCCAGCAGTGAAGCGGGGGCTAACTATGGCTACACCTTC.

This clone showed up just a few times. The genes are TRBV20-1 and TRBJ2-1, with 10 bases lining up with TRBD2. Germline V gene lookup returns CDR1 DFQATT and CDR2 SNEGSKA (reference sequence). The ends lost 5 bases at V and 14 bases at J; junction bases unmatched: 6. The CDR3 is 11 residues long. The CDR3 DNA sequence: TGCAGTGCTGAGAGCGGGGGGGCTGAGTTCTTC. It is translated as CSAESGGAEFF.

This rearrangement joins TRBV7-3 to TRBJ2-5; 8 positions agree with TRBD2. The CDR3 is made up of 17 amino acids. Germline V gene lookup returns CDR1 SGHTA and CDR2 FQGTGA. The V and J ends lost 2 bases and 0 bases, in that order; junction bases with no gene match: 8. Here the CDR3 DNA reads TGTGCCAGCAGCTTATTGGGGCGGGAGGAGTACCAAGAGACCCAGTACTTC. It is translated as CASSLLGREEYQETQYF.

CDR3 sequence (DNA): TGTGCCAGCAGTGAAGAGGGGACAGGGGCTGAAAAACTGTTTTTT. Protein sequence: CASSEEGTGAEKLFF. This rearrangement joins TRBV6-1 to TRBJ1-4; 10 bases align to TRBD1. V gave up 1 base and J gave up 7 bases; unmatched junction bases: 3. The CDR3 totals 15 residues. Germline assignment: CDR1 MNHNS and CDR2 SASEGT.

In its sample, this clone was seen once. The rearrangement uses TRBV7-9 and TRBJ1-1, with D possibly matching TRBD1 (5 bases). Germline CDR1 SEHNR, CDR2 FQNEAQ (reference sequence). The CDR3 covers 16 residues. The ends were cut back, 5 bases at V and 0 bases at J, with 16 bases in the middle. Written as DNA, the CDR3 is TGTGCCAGCAGCCGACGGGACCTGACGGTGAACACTGAAGCTTTCTTT. Its translation: CASSRRDLTVNTEAFF. The whole variable domain, filled in from reference TRBV7-9 and TRBJ1-1, reads DTGVSQNPRHKITKRGQNVTFRCDPISEHNRLYWYRQTLGQGPEFLTYFQNEAQLEKSRLLSDRFSAERPKGSFSTLEIQRTEQGDSAMYLCASSRRDLTVNTEAFFGQGTRLTVV.

A single count supports this clone. This chain connects TRBV5-6 to TRBJ2-7; unclear D gene. V dropped 2 bases and J dropped 4 bases, with 7 bases sitting between them. The germline CDR1 and CDR2 sequences are SGHDT and YYEEEE. The length of the CDR3 is 12 residues. The CDR3 DNA is TGTGCCAGCAGCTTAAACTCGTACGAGCAGTACTTC. Encoded protein: CASSLNSYEQYF.

This sequence joins TRBV28 and TRBJ1-5; D ambiguous. This CDR3 is built from 12 residues. Trimming pared 5 bases from V and 6 bases from J, leaving 8 bases between. Germline values: CDR1 MDHEN, CDR2 SYDVKM. The CDR3 sequence: CASSPLGQPQHF. Here the CDR3 DNA reads TGTGCCAGCAGTCCTTTGGGTCAGCCCCAGCATTTT.

V usage is TRBV18 and J usage is TRBJ2-5, with 8 nucleotides matching TRBD1. Germline CDR1 KGHSH, CDR2 LQKENI. Germline trimming cut 7 bases from V and 3 bases from J; bases unmatched to any gene: 7. This CDR3 spans 14 amino acids. In DNA, the CDR3 is TGTGCCAGCTTAGCGACAGGGGACGAAGAGACCCAGTACTTC. As protein: CASLATGDEETQYF.

The gene calls are TRBV15 and TRBJ2-1; 7 nucleotides align to TRBD2. The CDR3 runs 15 residues. The V gene's germline CDR1 is LNHNV and CDR2 YYDKDF (reference sequence). The trim removed 8 bases at V and 5 bases at J, leaving 12 bases unmatched. The CDR3, as DNA: TGTGCCACCCTTCTGGCGGGGGAACCTAACAATGAGCAGTTCTTC. Its protein is CATLLAGEPNNEQFF. Full variable domain (missing parts from reference TRBV15 and TRBJ2-1): DAMVIQNPRYQVTQFGKPVTLSCSQTLNHNVMYWYQQKSSQAPKLLFHYYDKDFNNEADTPDNFQSRRPNTSFCFLDIRSPGLGDTAMYLCATLLAGEPNNEQFFGPGTRLTVL.

The V call is TRBV19, the J call TRBJ2-7; 9 nucleotides match TRBD1. Germline lookup yields CDR1 LNHDA and CDR2 SQIVND (reference sequence). There are 15 residues in the CDR3. The V gene end was trimmed by 5 bases and the J gene end by 3 bases; junction bases not matched to a gene: 8. CDR3 loop: CASSPGQGVLYEQYF. The CDR3 DNA reads TGTGCCAGTAGTCCGGGACAGGGCGTCCTCTACGAGCAGTACTTC.

The rearrangement uses TRBV7-9 and TRBJ2-7; D is perhaps TRBD1 (5 bases). The CDR3 has 12 amino acids. The V end was cut by 5 bases, the J end by 3 bases, with 8 bases between. Looked up from germline, CDR1 is SEHNR and CDR2 is FQNEAQ (reference sequence). The CDR3 DNA reads TGTGCCAGCAGCAGTCAGGGCTACGAGCAGTACTTC. This encodes CASSSQGYEQYF.

CDR3 loop: CASSPGGSEAFF. The CDR3 region has the DNA TGTGCCAGCAGCCCGGGGGGATCTGAAGCTTTCTTT. The gene calls are TRBV7-9 and TRBJ1-1, with D tentatively TRBD1 (5 bases). Trimming removed 5 bases from V and 6 bases from J, with 10 bases in between. CDR1 and CDR2 (germline): SEHNR, FQNEAQ (reference sequence). The CDR3 is 12 residues long.

The J gene is TRBJ2-3, the V gene TRBV19, with D perhaps assigned TRBD1 or TRBD2 (5 bases each). Germline loops: CDR1 LNHDA, CDR2 SQIVND (reference sequence). The CDR3 is made up of 15 amino acids. Deletions cut 5 bases from V and 0 bases from J, with 12 bases between. The CDR3 nucleotides read TGTGCCAGTAGTTTCCGGGACCGTAGCACAGATACGCAGTATTTT. Translated: CASSFRDRSTDTQYF.

The rearrangement joins TRBV5-6 to TRBJ2-3; 7 positions agree with TRBD2. The germline V gene encodes CDR1 SGHDT and CDR2 YYEEEE. Trimming took 0 bases from V and 5 from J; bases not matched to a gene: 3. The CDR3 runs to 14 residues. The CDR3 bases are TGTGCCAGCAGCTTGGTGTCGGGGGGAGATACGCAGTATTTT. This codes for CASSLVSGGDTQYF.

This rearrangement joins TRBV7-3 to TRBJ1-3, with 7 bases fitting TRBD1. Per germline, CDR1 SGHTA and CDR2 FQGTGA. The junction had 3 bases not matched to a gene; V was cut back by 5 bases and J by 2 bases. The CDR3 extends over 14 amino acids. The CDR3 coding sequence is TGTGCCAGCAGCGAAACAGGGGCTGGAAACACCATATATTTT. Translation gives CASSETGAGNTIYF. The full variable domain, rest sourced from reference TRBV7-3 and TRBJ1-3, is GAGVSQTPSNKVTEKGKYVELRCDPISGHTALYWYRQSLGQGPEFLIYFQGTGAADDSGLPNDRFFAVRPEGSVSTLKIQRTERGDSAVYLCASSETGAGNTIYFGEGSWLTVV.

The V and J genes are TRBV6-4 and TRBJ1-2; 7 bases map to TRBD1. The V gene's germline CDR1 is MRHNA and CDR2 SNTAGT. The CDR3 has 11 residues. V trimming: 2 bases; J trimming: 13 bases; junction bases outside the gene matches: 4. The chain's CDR3 is CASSDEGAGTF. DNA for the CDR3: TGTGCCAGCAGTGACGAGGGGGCAGGCACCTTC.

V usage is TRBV6-5 and J usage is TRBJ2-7; D not resolved. Germline values: CDR1 MNHEY, CDR2 SVGAGI. This CDR3 is 14 amino acids long. The ends were cut back, 2 bases at V and 5 bases at J, with 13 bases in the middle. DNA for the CDR3: TGTGCCAGCAGTTACCGCCCCTCAGGAGACGAGCAGTACTTC. It translates to CASSYRPSGDEQYF.

Remarks on this clone: The sample has other DNA sequences that encode this CDR3 too. The genes are TRBV19 and TRBJ2-7, with D perhaps matching TRBD1 (5 bases). The CDR3 runs to 13 residues. The V gene lost 8 bases and the J gene lost 1 base, with 12 bases spanning the gap. Germline-derived CDR1 and CDR2 are LNHDA and SQIVND (reference sequence). The CDR3, as DNA: TGTGCCAGTCAGAAGGACAATTCCTACGAGCAGTACTTC. This codes for CASQKDNSYEQYF.

The rearrangement uses TRBV7-8 and TRBJ1-2, with D possibly TRBD1 on 6 matching bases. From germline, CDR1 is SGHVS and CDR2 FQNEAQ. The CDR3 is 15 residues long. V lost 1 base to trimming and J lost 3 bases, with 12 bases between them. CDR3 DNA: TGTGCCAGCAGCTTAGTTTTGACAGGAGACTATGGCTACACCTTC. This translates into CASSLVLTGDYGYTF.

The chain links TRBV6-5 to TRBJ2-5, with D maybe TRBD1 (6 bases). CDR1 and CDR2 from the germline V gene are MNHEY and SVGAGI. Trimming took 2 bases from V and 2 from J, leaving 12 bases between them. The CDR3 extends over 15 amino acids. Here the CDR3 reads CASSYVTGMQETQYF. In nucleotides, the CDR3 is TGTGCCAGCAGTTACGTGACAGGCATGCAAGAGACCCAGTACTTC.